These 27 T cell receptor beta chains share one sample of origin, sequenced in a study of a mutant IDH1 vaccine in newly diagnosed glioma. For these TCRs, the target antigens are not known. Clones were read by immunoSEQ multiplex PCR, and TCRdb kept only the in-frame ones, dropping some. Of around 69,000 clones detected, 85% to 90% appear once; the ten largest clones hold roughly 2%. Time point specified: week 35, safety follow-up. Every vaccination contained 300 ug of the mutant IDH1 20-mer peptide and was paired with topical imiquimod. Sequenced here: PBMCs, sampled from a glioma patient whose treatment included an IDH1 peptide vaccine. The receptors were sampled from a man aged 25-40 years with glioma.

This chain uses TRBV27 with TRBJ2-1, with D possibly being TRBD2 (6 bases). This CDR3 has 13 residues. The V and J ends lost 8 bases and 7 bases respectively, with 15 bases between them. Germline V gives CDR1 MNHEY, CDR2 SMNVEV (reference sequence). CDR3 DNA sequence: TGTGCCAGCGGCGTGGCGGGAATAAATGAGCAGTTCTTC. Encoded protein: CASGVAGINEQFF.

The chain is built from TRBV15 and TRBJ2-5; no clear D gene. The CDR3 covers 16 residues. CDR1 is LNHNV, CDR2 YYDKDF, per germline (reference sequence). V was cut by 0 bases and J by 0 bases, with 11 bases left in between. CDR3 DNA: TGTGCCACCAGCAGAGATCTAGGCTCGTACCAAGAGACCCAGTACTTC. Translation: CATSRDLGSYQETQYF.

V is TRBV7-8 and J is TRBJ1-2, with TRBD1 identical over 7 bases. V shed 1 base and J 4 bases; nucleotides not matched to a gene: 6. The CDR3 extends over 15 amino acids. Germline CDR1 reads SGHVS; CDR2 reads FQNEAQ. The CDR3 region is CASSLVQGLLYGYTF. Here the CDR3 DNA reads TGTGCCAGCAGCTTAGTACAGGGGCTTCTCTATGGCTACACCTTC.

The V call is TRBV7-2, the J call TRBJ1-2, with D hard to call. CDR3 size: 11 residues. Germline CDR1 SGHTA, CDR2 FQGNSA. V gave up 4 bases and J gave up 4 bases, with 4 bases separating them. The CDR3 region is CASSSVYGYTF. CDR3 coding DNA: TGTGCCAGCAGCTCTGTCTATGGCTACACCTTC.

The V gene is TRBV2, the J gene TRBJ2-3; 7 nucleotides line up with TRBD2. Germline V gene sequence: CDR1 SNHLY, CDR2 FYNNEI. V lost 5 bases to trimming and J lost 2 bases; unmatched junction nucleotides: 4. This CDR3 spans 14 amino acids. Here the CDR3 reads CASSRLALTDTQYF. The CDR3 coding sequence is TGTGCCAGCAGTCGACTAGCACTCACAGATACGCAGTATTTT.

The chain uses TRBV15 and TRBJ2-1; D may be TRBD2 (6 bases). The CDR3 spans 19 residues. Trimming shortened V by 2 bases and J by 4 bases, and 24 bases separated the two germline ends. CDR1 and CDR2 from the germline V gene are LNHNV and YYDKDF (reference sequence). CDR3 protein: CATSRPLLRGDGLYNEQFF. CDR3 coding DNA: TGTGCCACCAGCAGACCGTTATTACGTGGGGACGGACTATACAATGAGCAGTTCTTC.

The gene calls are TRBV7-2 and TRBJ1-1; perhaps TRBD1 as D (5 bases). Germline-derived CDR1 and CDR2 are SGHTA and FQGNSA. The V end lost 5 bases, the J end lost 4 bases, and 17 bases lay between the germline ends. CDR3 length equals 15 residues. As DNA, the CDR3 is TGTGCCAGCAGCGAGGGACCCCTAGGAGGCACTGAAGCTTTCTTT. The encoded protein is CASSEGPLGGTEAFF.

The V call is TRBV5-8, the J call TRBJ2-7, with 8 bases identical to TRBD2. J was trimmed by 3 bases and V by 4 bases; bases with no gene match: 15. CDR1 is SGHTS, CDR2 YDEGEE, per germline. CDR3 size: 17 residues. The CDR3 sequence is CASSPSFGGDSFYEQYF. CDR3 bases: TGTGCCAGCAGCCCCTCCTTCGGGGGGGACTCCTTCTACGAGCAGTACTTC.

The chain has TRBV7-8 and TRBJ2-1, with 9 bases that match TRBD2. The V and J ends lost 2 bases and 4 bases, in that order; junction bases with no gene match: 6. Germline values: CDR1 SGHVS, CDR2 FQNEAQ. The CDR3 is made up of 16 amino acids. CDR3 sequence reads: CASSLWLAGFYNEQFF. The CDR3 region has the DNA TGTGCCAGCAGCTTATGGCTAGCGGGATTTTACAATGAGCAGTTCTTC.

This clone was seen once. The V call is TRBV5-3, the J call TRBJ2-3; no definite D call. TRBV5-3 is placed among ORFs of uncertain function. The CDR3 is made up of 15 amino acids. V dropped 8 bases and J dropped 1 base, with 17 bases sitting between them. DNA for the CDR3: TGTGCCAGCTCCCTGCGGACCCCTCGCACAGATACGCAGTATTTT. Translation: CASSLRTPRTDTQYF.

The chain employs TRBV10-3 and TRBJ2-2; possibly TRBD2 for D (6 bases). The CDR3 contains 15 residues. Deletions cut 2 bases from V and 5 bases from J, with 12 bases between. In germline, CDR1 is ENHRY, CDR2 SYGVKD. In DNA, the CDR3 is TGTGCCATCAGTGAGGGAGGGCCGGGAACCGGGGAGCTGTTTTTT. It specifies CAISEGGPGTGELFF.

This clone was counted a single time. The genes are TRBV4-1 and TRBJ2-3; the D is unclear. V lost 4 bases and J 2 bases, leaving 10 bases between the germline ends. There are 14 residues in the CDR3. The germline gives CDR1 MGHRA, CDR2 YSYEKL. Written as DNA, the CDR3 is TGCGCCAGCAGCCCGCCGGTTCTCACAGATACGCAGTATTTT. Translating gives CASSPPVLTDTQYF.

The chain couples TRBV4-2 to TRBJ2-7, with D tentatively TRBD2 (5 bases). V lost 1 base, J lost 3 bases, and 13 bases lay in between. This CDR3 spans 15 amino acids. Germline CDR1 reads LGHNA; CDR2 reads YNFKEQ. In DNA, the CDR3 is TGTGCCAGCAGCCAAGCCTTTGCCCGGGACTACGAGCAGTACTTC. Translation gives CASSQAFARDYEQYF.

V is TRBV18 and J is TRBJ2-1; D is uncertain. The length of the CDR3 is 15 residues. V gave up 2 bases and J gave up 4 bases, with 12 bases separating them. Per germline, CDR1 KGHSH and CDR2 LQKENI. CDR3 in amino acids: CASSPSTGHYNEQFF. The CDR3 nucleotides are TGTGCCAGCTCACCATCAACGGGTCATTACAATGAGCAGTTCTTC.

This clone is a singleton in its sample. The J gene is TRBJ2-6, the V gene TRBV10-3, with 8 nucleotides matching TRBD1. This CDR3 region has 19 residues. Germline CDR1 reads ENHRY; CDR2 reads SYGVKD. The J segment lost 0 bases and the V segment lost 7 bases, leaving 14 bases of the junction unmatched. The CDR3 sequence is CAITDRALPTSSGANVLTF. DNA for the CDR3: TGTGCCATCACGGACAGGGCATTGCCGACTAGCTCTGGGGCCAACGTCCTGACTTTC.

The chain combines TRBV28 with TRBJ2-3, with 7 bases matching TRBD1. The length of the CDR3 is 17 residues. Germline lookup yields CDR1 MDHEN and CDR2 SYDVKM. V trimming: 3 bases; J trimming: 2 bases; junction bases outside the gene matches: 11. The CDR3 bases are TGTGCCAGCAGTTTGTTGACAGGGACAATCCTCACAGATACGCAGTATTTT. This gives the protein CASSLLTGTILTDTQYF.

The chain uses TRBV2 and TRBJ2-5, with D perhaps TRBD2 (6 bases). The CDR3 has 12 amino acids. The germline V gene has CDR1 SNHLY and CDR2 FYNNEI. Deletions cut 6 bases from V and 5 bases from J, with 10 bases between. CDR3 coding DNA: TGTGCCAGCAGACTAGCAAGCGAGACCCAGTACTTC. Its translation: CASRLASETQYF. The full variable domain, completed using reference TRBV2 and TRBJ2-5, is EPEVTQTPSHQVTQMGQEVILRCVPISNHLYFYWYRQILGQKVEFLVSFYNNEISEKSEIFDDQFSVERPDGSNFTLKIRSTKLEDSAMYFCASRLASETQYFGPGTRLLVL.

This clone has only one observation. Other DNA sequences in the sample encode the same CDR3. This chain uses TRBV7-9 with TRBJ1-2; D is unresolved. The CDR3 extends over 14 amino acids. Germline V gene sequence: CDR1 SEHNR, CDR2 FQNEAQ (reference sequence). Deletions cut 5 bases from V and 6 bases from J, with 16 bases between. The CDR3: CASSPPSGLNGYTF. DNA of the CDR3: TGTGCCAGCAGCCCTCCGTCGGGTCTGAATGGCTACACCTTC.

The CDR3 loop is CASSQDRGAGDTQYF. The CDR3 DNA sequence: TGCGCCAGCAGCCAAGATCGGGGGGCTGGGGATACGCAGTATTTT. The chain employs TRBV4-3 and TRBJ2-3; D may be TRBD2 (7 bases). Looked up from germline, CDR1 is LGHNA and CDR2 is YSLEER. The CDR3 sequence is 15 residues long. V lost 0 bases and J 6 bases, leaving 13 bases between the germline ends.

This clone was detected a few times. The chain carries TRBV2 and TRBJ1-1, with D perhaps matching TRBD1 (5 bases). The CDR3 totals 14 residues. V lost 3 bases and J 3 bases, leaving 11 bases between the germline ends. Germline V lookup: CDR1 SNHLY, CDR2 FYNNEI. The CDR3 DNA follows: TGTGCCAGCAGTGATTGGGGAGGGGACACTGAAGCTTTCTTT. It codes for CASSDWGGDTEAFF.

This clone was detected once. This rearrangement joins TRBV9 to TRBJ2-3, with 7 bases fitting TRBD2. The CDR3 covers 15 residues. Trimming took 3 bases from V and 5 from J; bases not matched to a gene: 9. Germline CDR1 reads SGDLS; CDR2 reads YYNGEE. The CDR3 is CASSASGVSLDTQYF. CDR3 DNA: TGTGCCAGCAGCGCGAGCGGGGTGAGTCTAGATACGCAGTATTTT.

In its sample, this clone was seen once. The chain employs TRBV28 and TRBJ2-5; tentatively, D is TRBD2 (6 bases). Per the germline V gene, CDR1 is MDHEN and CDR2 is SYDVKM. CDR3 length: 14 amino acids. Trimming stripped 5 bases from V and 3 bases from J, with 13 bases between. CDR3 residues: CASSTPGLEETQYF. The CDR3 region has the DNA TGTGCCAGCAGTACACCGGGACTGGAAGAGACCCAGTACTTC.

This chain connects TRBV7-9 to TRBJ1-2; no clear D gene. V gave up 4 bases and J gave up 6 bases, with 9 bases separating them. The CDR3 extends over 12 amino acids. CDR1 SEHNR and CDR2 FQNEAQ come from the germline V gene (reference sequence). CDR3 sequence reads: CASSSPPHGYTF. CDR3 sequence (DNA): TGTGCCAGCAGCTCCCCCCCACATGGCTACACCTTC.

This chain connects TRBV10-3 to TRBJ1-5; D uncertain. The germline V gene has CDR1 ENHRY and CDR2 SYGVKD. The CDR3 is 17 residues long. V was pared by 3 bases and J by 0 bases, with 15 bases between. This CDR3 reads CAISENVVGISNQPQHF. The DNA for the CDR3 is TGTGCCATCAGTGAAAATGTGGTAGGGATTAGCAATCAGCCCCAGCATTTT.

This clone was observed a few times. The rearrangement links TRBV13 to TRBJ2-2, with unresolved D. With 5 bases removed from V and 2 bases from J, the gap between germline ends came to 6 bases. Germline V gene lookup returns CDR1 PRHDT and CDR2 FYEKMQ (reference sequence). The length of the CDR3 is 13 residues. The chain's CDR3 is CASSHVNTGELFF. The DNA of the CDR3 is TGTGCCAGCAGCCACGTAAACACCGGGGAGCTGTTTTTT.

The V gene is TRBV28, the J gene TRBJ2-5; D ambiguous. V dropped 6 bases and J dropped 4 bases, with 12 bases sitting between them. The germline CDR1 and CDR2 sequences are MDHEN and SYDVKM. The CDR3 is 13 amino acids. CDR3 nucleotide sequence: TGTGCCAGCAGAACCCCCCCTTCAGAGACCCAGTACTTC. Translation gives CASRTPPSETQYF. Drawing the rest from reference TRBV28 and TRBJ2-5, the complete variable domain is DVKVTQSSRYLVKRTGEKVFLECVQDMDHENMFWYRQDPGLGLRLIYFSYDVKMKEKGDIPEGYSVSREKKERFSLILESASTNQTSMYLCASRTPPSETQYFGPGTRLLVL.

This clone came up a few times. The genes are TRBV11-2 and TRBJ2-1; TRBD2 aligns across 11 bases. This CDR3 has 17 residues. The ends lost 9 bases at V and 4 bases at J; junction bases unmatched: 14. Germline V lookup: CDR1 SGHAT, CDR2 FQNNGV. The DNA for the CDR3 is TGTGCCAGTGAGTGGATAGCGGGAGGGCGGGTGTACAATGAGCAGTTCTTC. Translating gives CASEWIAGGRVYNEQFF.